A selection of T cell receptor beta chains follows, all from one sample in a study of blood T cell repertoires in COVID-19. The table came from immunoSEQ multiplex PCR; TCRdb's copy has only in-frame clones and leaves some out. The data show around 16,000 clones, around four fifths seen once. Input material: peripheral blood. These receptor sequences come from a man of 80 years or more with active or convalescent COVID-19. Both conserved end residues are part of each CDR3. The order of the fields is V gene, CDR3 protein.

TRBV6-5,CASIGGGDTQYF
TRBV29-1,CSVGTGLPPQEQFF
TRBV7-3,CASSLEGSGVSHEQFF
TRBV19,CASSIGGLAPFEQYF
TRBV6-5,CASSYRGRNYGYTF
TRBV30,CAWSVRPQGFGSPLHF
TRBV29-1,CSVGRQGMEAFF
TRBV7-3,CASSQRGDRGDTQYF
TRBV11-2,CASSHPGQGGIFTF
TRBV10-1,CASSYSGGTQYF
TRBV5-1,CASSWGPQGTNSPLHF
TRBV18,CASSPETGQTQYF
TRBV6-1,CASSALGGETGNTIYF
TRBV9,CASSVAGGLMGGETQYF
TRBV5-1,CASSPAGGASYNTEAFF
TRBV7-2,CASSSDRNVEETQYF
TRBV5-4,CASSLTGSTGELFF
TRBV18,CASSQLKGTSGGAATQYF
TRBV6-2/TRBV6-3,CASSTGDGNQPQHF
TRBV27,CASSFRTKETQYF
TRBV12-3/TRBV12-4,CASSPLTGLGYTF
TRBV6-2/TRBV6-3,CASSSGGGTGQPQHF
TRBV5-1,CASSLSTDTQYF
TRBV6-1,CASSEWQGASYGYTF
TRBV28,CASSIPRLAGHESYNEQFF
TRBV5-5,CASSLAYRDGEQYF
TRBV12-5,CASAPGHMNTEAFF
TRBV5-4,CASSASGGRPEAFF
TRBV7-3,CASSFQGDSTEAFF
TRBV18,CASSPPPGRLNTEAFF
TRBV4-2,CASTGRSGENTIYF
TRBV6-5,CASIGSRRGGGYTF
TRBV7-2,CASSLGHQSYNEQFF
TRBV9,CASSVAASPNTGELFF
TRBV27,CASSFLQGAKTGELFF
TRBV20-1,CSASSGVGPQHF
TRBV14,CASSPPGGVNTEAFF
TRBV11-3,CASSTRLVAGGRNEQFF
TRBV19,CASSRDSGPGGYGYTF
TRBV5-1,CASSLNQGQNEAFF
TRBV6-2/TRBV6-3,CASSRDRIYGYTF
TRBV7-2,CASSPQGGGYGYTF
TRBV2,CASSVGSVLNTEAFF
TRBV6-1,CASSAKRVSGAVYGYTF